Each of the 20 T cell receptor beta chains below was sequenced from the same sample in a study of blood T cell repertoires in COVID-19. Sequencing used immunoSEQ multiplex PCR; TCRdb keeps in-frame clones, though not all of them. The sample has 150,000 to 180,000 clones, about four fifths seen once. The source material was peripheral blood. These receptors were collected from a woman in her fifties or sixties with acute or convalescent COVID-19.

The V call is TRBV23-1, the J call TRBJ1-1; TRBD1 is a possible D gene (5 bases). TRBV23-1 is treated as an ORF (open reading frame) with a function not yet certain. This CDR3 spans 19 amino acids. V was shortened by 0 bases and J by 3 bases, with 23 bases between the two germline ends. CDR3 residues: CASSQSRIGRAYGDTEAFF. The DNA of the CDR3 is TGCGCCAGCAGTCAATCGAGAATCGGCAGGGCCTATGGGGACACTGAAGCTTTCTTT.

The chain recombines TRBV14 with TRBJ2-2, with TRBD1 identical over 7 bases. V shed 7 bases, J shed 3 bases, and the junction held 11 bases outside the gene matches. The CDR3 spans 16 residues. Looked up from germline, CDR1 is SGHDN and CDR2 is FVKESK. The CDR3 reads CASTSFIGGDTGELFF. CDR3 bases: TGTGCCAGCACCTCGTTTATAGGGGGCGACACCGGGGAGCTGTTTTTT.

The chain couples TRBV10-1 to TRBJ1-1, with D tentatively TRBD1 (5 bases). Germline V gene data show CDR1 as WNHNN and CDR2 as SYGVQD (reference sequence). V was pared by 2 bases and J by 1 base, with 14 bases between. The CDR3 covers 16 residues. CDR3 region: CASSEGPGLTNTEAFF. In DNA, the CDR3 is TGCGCCAGCAGTGAGGGACCGGGACTGACGAACACTGAAGCTTTCTTT.

The chain recombines TRBV3-1 (or the pseudogene TRBV3-2) with TRBJ1-1, with a tentative D call TRBD1 (5 bases). The V end lost 2 bases, the J end lost 4 bases, and 11 bases lay between the germline ends. Germline values: CDR1 LGHDT, CDR2 YNNKEL (reference sequence). CDR3 size: 14 residues. CDR3 sequence reads: CASSQNQGSTEAFF. In DNA, the CDR3 is TGTGCCAGCAGCCAAAATCAGGGAAGCACTGAAGCTTTCTTT.

This clone has just one count. V usage is TRBV6-5 and J usage is TRBJ1-2, with TRBD1 matching 10 bases. V lost 4 bases and J lost 4; bases outside the gene matches: 9. CDR3 length: 16 amino acids. CDR1 and CDR2 from the germline V gene are MNHEY and SVGAGI. Written as DNA, the CDR3 is TGTGCCAGCAGTTCCACCGGGACAGGGGATGGCTATGGCTACACCTTC. Translating it yields CASSSTGTGDGYGYTF.

The rearrangement links TRBV5-6 to TRBJ1-3, with TRBD1 matching 9 bases. Germline-derived CDR1 and CDR2 are SGHDT and YYEEEE. The CDR3 is 14 residues long. Trimming took 4 bases from V and 6 from J; bases not matched to a gene: 5. The CDR3 DNA follows: TGTGCCAGCAGCACCGGGACAGGGACAAACACCATATATTTT. Residues: CASSTGTGTNTIYF. The variable domain in full, completed from reference TRBV5-6 and TRBJ1-3, reads DAGVTQSPTHLIKTRGQQVTLRCSPKSGHDTVSWYQQALGQGPQFIFQYYEEEERQRGNFPDRFSGHQFPNYSSELNVNALLLGDSALYLCASSTGTGTNTIYFGEGSWLTVV.

This clone was counted once. The CDR3 nucleotides are TGTGCCAGTATGTTCCAGGTGGGGGCAACTGAAGCTTTCTTT. Translation gives CASMFQVGATEAFF. The gene calls are TRBV19 and TRBJ1-1; possible D gene TRBD1, 6 bases. V was cut by 7 bases and J by 5 bases, with 17 bases left in between. Germline CDR1 reads LNHDA; CDR2 reads SQIVND (reference sequence). This CDR3 is built from 14 residues.

This clone appeared once. This rearrangement joins TRBV11-1 to TRBJ1-1, with TRBD1 matching 7 bases. V was pared by 2 bases and J by 0 bases, with 3 bases of the junction left unmatched. The V gene's germline CDR1 is SGHAT and CDR2 FQDESV (reference sequence). The CDR3 is 15 residues long. The CDR3: CASSLTTGMNTEAFF. CDR3 nucleotide sequence: TGTGCCAGCAGCTTAACGACAGGGATGAACACTGAAGCTTTCTTT.

This CDR3 reads CASSELAGGPWYNEQFF. CDR3 DNA sequence: TGTGCCAGCAGTGAACTAGCGGGGGGGCCGTGGTACAATGAGCAGTTCTTC. V gene TRBV2 combines with J gene TRBJ2-1, with 12 bases aligning to TRBD2. This CDR3 is built from 17 residues. Germline lookup yields CDR1 SNHLY and CDR2 FYNNEI. V dropped 2 bases and J dropped 4; count of bases not matched to a gene: 6.

The chain links TRBV12-3 or TRBV12-4 to TRBJ1-1, with D uncertain. Between the trimmed V and J ends, which lost 5 bases and 3 bases, there was a span of 7 bases. This CDR3 has 12 residues. The CDR3 nucleotides are TGTGCCAGCAGTCTCGGGGACACTGAAGCTTTCTTT. Its translation is CASSLGDTEAFF.

The chain is built from TRBV18 and TRBJ2-5; TRBD1 might be the D (5 bases). Trimming stripped 3 bases from V and 5 bases from J, with 13 bases between. Germline values: CDR1 KGHSH, CDR2 LQKENI. This CDR3 has 14 amino acids. The chain's CDR3 is CASSPPSGMETQYF. In DNA, the CDR3 is TGTGCCAGCTCACCCCCGTCAGGGATGGAGACCCAGTACTTC.

The V call is TRBV19, the J call TRBJ1-5, with 11 nucleotides matching TRBD1. CDR1 LNHDA and CDR2 SQIVND come from the germline V gene (reference sequence). CDR3 length: 15 amino acids. The junction had 4 bases not matched to a gene; V was cut back by 6 bases and J by 3 bases. The CDR3 DNA reads TGTGCCAGTAGGGGGACAGGGGGTTTCAATCAGCCCCAGCATTTT. Protein: CASRGTGGFNQPQHF.

The rearrangement joins TRBV3-1 (or the pseudogene TRBV3-2) to TRBJ1-1; D remains unclear. The CDR3 loop spans 14 amino acids. Germline CDR1 is LGHDT and CDR2 is YNNKEL (reference sequence). The ends were cut back, 1 base at V and 4 bases at J, with 10 bases in the middle. CDR3 in amino acids: CASSQGGAGTEAFF. Here the CDR3 DNA reads TGTGCCAGCAGCCAAGGAGGAGCGGGCACTGAAGCTTTCTTT.

J is TRBJ1-1 and V is TRBV7-9; 12 nucleotides align to TRBD1. CDR1 SEHNR and CDR2 FQNEAQ come from the germline V gene (reference sequence). Trimming removed 4 bases from V and 4 bases from J; junction bases left unmatched: 4. The CDR3 is 15 residues long. The chain's CDR3 is CASSSRDRGLTEAFF. DNA for the CDR3: TGTGCCAGCAGCTCCAGGGACAGGGGGCTCACTGAAGCTTTCTTT.

The chain is built from TRBV10-3 and TRBJ1-4; 7 bases are shared with TRBD1. Trimming at V came to 4 bases and at J to 14 bases, leaving 7 bases not matched to a gene. Germline V CDR1 and CDR2: ENHRY, SYGVKD. The CDR3 extends over 12 amino acids. CDR3 amino acids: CAISAGGPRLFF. CDR3 DNA: TGTGCCATCAGTGCAGGGGGGCCTAGGCTGTTTTTT.

In nucleotides, the CDR3 is TGTGCCAGCAGCCAAATCAGCTCTGGAAACACCATATATTTT. Amino acids: CASSQISSGNTIYF. The chain carries TRBV3-1 (or the pseudogene TRBV3-2) and TRBJ1-3; D gene unclear. This CDR3 region has 14 residues. Trimming removed 2 bases at V and 0 bases at J, with 5 bases between. Germline values: CDR1 LGHDT, CDR2 YNNKEL (reference sequence).

The genes are TRBV5-1 and TRBJ1-1; D possibly corresponds to TRBD1 (5 bases). V lost 4 bases, J lost 1 base, and 11 bases lay in between. The CDR3 covers 14 residues. The germline V gene encodes CDR1 SGHRS and CDR2 YFSETQ. The chain's CDR3 is CASSPDTTNTEAFF. Here the CDR3 DNA reads TGCGCCAGCAGCCCGGACACTACGAACACTGAAGCTTTCTTT.

V usage is TRBV5-1 and J usage is TRBJ1-1, with no clear D. CDR3 size: 15 residues. Trimming stripped 6 bases from V and 0 bases from J, with 15 bases between. From germline, CDR1 is SGHRS and CDR2 YFSETQ. The CDR3 loop is CASTPLSGMNTEAFF. The CDR3 nucleotides read TGCGCCAGCACCCCTCTGTCCGGGATGAACACTGAAGCTTTCTTT.

The chain joins TRBV7-2 to TRBJ2-1; no firm D call. The CDR3 is made up of 16 amino acids. V lost 1 base, J lost 6 bases, and 16 bases lay in between. Looked up from germline, CDR1 is SGHTA and CDR2 is FQGNSA. CDR3 loop: CASSLGTVSLFNEQFF. The CDR3 DNA reads as TGTGCCAGCAGCTTAGGCACAGTATCCTTATTCAATGAGCAGTTCTTC. Full variable domain (missing parts from reference TRBV7-2 and TRBJ2-1): GAGVSQSPSNKVTEKGKDVELRCDPISGHTALYWYRQSLGQGLEFLIYFQGNSAPDKSGLPSDRFSAERTGGSVSTLTIQRTQQEDSAVYLCASSLGTVSLFNEQFFGPGTRLTVL.

The chain joins TRBV15 to TRBJ1-5; D is undetermined. The CDR3 runs to 15 residues. Trimming took 0 bases from V and 5 from J, leaving 11 bases between them. Germline V gives CDR1 LNHNV, CDR2 YYDKDF (reference sequence). CDR3 DNA sequence: TGTGCCACCAGCAGAGACGCGGGGAGACATCAGCCCCAGCATTTT. The encoded protein is CATSRDAGRHQPQHF.